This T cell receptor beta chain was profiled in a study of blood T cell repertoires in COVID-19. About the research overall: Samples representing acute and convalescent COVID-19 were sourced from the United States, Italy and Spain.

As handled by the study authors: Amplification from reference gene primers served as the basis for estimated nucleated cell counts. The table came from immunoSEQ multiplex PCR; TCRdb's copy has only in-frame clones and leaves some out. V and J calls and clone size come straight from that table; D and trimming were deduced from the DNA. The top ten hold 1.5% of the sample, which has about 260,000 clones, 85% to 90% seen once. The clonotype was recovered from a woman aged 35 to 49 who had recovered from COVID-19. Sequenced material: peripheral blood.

CDR3 protein: CASGQVSNSPLHF. DNA for the CDR3: TGTGCCAGCGGACAGGTTTCTAATTCACCCCTCCACTTT. The chain combines TRBV18 with TRBJ1-6; 7 positions match TRBD1. Looked up from germline, CDR1 is KGHSH and CDR2 is LQKENI. V trimming: 8 bases; J trimming: 6 bases; junction bases outside the gene matches: 4. This CDR3 is 13 amino acids long.